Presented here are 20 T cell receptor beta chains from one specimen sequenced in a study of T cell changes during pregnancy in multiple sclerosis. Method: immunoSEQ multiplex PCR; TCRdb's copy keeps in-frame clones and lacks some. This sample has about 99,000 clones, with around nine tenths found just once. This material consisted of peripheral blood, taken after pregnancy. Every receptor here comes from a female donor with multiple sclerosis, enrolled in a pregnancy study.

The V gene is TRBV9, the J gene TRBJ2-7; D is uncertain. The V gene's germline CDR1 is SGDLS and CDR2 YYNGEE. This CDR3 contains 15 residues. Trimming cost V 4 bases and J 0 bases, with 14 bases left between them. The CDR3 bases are TGTGCCAGCAGCCCCCACACAGTGAGCTCCTACGAGCAGTACTTC. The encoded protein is CASSPHTVSSYEQYF.

The CDR3 bases are TGTGCCAGCAGTTCAGGACTAGGGGGTTCACCCCTCCACTTT. Amino acid sequence: CASSSGLGGSPLHF. The rearrangement links TRBV6-5 to TRBJ1-6, with D possibly TRBD1 on 6 matching bases. There are 14 residues in the CDR3. Germline assignment: CDR1 MNHEY and CDR2 SVGAGI. V lost 4 bases and J 9 bases, leaving 13 bases between the germline ends.

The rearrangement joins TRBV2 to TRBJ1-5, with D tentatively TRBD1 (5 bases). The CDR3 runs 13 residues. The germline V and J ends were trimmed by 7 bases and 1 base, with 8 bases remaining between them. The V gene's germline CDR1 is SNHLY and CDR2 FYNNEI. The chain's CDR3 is CASTGDSNQPQHF. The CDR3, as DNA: TGTGCCAGCACGGGGGACAGCAATCAGCCCCAGCATTTT.

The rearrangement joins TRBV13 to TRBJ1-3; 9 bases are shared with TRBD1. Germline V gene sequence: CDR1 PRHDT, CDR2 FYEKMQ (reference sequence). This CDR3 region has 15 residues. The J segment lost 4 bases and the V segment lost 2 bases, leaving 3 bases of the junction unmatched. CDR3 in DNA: TGTGCCAGCAGCTTACGACAGGGGGGCGGAAACACCATATATTTT. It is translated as CASSLRQGGGNTIYF.

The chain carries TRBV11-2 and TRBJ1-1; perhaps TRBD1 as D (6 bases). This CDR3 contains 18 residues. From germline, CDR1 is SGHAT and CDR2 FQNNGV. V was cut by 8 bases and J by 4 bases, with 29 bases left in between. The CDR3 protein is CASRQMTGTRGRSTEAFF. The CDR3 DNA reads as TGTGCCAGCCGCCAAATGACCGGGACAAGGGGTCGGAGCACTGAAGCTTTCTTT.

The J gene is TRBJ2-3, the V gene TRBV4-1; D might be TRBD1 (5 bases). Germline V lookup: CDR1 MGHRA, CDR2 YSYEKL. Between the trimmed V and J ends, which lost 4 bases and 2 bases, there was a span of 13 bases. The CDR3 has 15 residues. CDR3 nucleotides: TGCGCCAGCAGCCTTGGGCAGGGCGACACAGATACGCAGTATTTT. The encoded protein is CASSLGQGDTDTQYF.

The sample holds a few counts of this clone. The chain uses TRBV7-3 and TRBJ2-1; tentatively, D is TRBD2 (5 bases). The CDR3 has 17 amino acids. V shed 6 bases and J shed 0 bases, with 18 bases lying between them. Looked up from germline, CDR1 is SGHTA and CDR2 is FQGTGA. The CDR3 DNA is TGTGCCAGCAGTTTACGTATAAGCGGTGCCTCCTACAATGAGCAGTTCTTC. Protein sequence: CASSLRISGASYNEQFF.

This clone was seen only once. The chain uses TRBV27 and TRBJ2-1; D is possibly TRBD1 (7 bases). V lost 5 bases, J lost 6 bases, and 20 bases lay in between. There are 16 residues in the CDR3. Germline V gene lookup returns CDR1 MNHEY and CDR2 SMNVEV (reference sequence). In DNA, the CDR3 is TGTGCCAGCAGTCCAGGGGGGTGGGAGTTAGGCAATGAGCAGTTCTTC. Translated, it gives CASSPGGWELGNEQFF.

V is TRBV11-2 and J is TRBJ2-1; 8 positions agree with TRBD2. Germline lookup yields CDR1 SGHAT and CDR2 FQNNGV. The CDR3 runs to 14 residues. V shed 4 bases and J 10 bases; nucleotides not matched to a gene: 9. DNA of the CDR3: TGTGCCAGCAGCTCATTAGCGGGGCTATGGGAGCAGTTCTTC. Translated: CASSSLAGLWEQFF. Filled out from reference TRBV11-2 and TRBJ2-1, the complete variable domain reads EAGVAQSPRYKIIEKRQSVAFWCNPISGHATLYWYQQILGQGPKLLIQFQNNGVVDDSQLPKDRFSAERLKGVDSTLKIQPAKLEDSAVYLCASSSLAGLWEQFFGPGTRLTVL.

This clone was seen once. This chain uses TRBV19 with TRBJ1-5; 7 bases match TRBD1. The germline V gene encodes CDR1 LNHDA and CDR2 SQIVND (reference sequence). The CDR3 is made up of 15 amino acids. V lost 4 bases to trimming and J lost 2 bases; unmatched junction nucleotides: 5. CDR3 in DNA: TGTGCCAGTAGTACAGGAACAGGGGGCAATCAGCCCCAGCATTTT. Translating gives CASSTGTGGNQPQHF.

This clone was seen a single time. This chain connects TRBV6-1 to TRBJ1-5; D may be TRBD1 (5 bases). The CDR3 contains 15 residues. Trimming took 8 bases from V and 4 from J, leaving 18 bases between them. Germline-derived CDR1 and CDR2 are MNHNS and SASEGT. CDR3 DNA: TGTGCCAGCCAAATGACGGACACGCATAATCAGCCCCAGCATTTT. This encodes CASQMTDTHNQPQHF.

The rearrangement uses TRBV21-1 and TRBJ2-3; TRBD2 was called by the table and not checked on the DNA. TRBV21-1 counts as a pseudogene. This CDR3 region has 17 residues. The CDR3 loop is CASSTLDPLEGTDTQYF. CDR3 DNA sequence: TGTGCCAGCAGCACTTTAGACCCGCTTGAGGGCACAGATACGCAGTATTTT.

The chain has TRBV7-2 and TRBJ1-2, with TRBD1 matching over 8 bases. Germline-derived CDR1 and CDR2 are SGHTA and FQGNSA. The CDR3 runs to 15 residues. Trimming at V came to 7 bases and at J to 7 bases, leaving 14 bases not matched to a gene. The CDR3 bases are TGTGCCAGCACCCCTAACAGGGGGAGGGACTCTGGCTACACCTTC. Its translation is CASTPNRGRDSGYTF.

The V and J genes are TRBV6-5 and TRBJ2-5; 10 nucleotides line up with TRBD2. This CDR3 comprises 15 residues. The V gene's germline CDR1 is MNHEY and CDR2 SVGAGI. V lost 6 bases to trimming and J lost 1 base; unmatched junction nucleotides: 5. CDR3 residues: CASSRLAGIQETQYF. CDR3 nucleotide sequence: TGTGCCAGCAGCAGACTAGCGGGTATCCAAGAGACCCAGTACTTC.

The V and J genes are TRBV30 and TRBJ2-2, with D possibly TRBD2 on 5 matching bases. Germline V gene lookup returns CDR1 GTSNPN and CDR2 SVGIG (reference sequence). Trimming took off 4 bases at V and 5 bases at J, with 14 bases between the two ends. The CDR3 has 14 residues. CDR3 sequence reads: CAWKTSWGTGELFF. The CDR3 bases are TGTGCCTGGAAAACTAGTTGGGGAACCGGGGAGCTGTTTTTT.

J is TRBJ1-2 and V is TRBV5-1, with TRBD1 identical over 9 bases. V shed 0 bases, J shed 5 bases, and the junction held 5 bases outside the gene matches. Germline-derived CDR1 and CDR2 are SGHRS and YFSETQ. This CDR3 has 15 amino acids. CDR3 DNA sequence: TGCGCCAGCAGCTTGGAGGGACAGGGCACTTATGGCTACACCTTC. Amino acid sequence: CASSLEGQGTYGYTF.

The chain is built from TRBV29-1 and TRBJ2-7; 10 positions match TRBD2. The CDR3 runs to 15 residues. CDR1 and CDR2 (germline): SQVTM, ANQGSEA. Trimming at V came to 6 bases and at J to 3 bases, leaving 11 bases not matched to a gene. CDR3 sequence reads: CSVAPRPSGSYEQYF. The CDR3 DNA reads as TGCAGCGTAGCGCCCCGGCCTAGCGGGAGCTACGAGCAGTACTTC.

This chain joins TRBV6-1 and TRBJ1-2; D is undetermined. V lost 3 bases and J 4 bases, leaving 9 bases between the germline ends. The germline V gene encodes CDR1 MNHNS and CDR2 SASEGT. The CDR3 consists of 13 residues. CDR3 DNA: TGTGCCAGCAGTGATCGGGGTGGCTATGGCTACACCTTC. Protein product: CASSDRGGYGYTF.

DNA of the CDR3: TGTGCCAGCAGCCCACGGAGGGAGGCGTCCACTGAAGCTTTCTTT. Translated, it gives CASSPRREASTEAFF. V gene TRBV11-2 combines with J gene TRBJ1-1, with D unresolved. The V end was cut by 5 bases, the J end by 4 bases, with 17 bases between. There are 15 residues in the CDR3. Germline CDR1 SGHAT, CDR2 FQNNGV.

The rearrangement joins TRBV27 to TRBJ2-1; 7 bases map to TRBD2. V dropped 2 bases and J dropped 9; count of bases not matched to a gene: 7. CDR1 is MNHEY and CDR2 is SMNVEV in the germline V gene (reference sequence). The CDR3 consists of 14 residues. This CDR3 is CASSLRREAGEQFF. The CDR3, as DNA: TGTGCCAGCAGTTTAAGACGGGAGGCTGGTGAGCAGTTCTTC.